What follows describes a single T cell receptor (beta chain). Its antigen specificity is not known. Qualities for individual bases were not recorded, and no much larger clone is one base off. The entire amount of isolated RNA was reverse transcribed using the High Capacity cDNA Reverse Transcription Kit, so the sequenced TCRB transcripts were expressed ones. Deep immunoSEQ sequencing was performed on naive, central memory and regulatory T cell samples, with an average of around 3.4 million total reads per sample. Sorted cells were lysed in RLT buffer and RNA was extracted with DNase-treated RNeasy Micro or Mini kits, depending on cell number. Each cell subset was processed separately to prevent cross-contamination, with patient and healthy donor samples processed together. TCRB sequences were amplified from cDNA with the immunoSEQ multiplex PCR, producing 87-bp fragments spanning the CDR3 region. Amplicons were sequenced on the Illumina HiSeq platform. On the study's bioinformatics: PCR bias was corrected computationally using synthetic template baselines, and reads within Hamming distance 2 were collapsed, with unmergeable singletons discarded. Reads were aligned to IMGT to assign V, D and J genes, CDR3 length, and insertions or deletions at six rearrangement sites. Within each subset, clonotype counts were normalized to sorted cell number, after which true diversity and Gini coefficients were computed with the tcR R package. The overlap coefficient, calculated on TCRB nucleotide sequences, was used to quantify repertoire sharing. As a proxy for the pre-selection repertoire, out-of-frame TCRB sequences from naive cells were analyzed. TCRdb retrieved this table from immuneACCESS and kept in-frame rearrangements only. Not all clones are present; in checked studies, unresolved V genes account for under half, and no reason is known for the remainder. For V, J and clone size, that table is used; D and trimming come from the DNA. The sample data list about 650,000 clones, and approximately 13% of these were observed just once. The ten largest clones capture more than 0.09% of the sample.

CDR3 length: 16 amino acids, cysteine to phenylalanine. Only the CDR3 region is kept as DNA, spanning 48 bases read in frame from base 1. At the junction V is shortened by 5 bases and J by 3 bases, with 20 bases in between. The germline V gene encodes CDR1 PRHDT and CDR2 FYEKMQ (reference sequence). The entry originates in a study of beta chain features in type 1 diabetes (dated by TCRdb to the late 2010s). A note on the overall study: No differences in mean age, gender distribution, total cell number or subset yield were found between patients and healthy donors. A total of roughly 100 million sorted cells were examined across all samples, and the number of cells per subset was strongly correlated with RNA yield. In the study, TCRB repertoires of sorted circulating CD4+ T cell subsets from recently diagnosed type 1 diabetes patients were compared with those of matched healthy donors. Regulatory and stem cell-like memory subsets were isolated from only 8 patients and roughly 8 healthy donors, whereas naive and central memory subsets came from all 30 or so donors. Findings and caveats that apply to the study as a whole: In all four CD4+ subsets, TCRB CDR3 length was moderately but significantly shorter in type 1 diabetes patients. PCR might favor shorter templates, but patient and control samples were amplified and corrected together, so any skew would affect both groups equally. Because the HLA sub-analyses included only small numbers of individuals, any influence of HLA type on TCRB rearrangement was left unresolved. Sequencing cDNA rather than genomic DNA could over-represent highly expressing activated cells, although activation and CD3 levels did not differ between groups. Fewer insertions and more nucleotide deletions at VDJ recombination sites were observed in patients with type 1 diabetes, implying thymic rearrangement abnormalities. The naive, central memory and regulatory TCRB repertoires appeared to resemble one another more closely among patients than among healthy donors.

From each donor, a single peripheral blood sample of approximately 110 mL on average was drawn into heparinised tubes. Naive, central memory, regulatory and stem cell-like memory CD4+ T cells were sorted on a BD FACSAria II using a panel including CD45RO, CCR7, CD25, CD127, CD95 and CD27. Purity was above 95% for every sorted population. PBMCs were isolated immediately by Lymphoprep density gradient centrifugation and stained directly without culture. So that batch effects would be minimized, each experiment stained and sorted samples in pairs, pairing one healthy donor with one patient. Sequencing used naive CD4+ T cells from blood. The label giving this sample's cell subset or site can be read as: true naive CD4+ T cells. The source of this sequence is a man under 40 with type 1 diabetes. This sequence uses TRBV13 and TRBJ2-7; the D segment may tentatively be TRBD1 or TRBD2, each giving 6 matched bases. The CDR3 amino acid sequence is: CASSQTVRGVNYEQYF. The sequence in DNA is TGTGCCAGCAGCCAGACGGTTAGGGGGGTGAACTACGAGCAGTACTTC.